What follows are 9 T cell receptor beta chains derived from one specimen sequenced in a study of CD8+ T cells in alopecia areata. RNA, once extracted, was reverse transcribed into cDNA for use as the sequencing template. The protocol was immunoSEQ multiplex PCR, while the TCRdb copy is restricted to in-frame clones and leaves out a portion. The sample consists of 270,000 or so clones, 58% of them appearing once. Sample treatment: oral pan-JAK inhibitor, 5-10 mg twice daily. The sample consisted of CD4+ T cells sorted from blood, taken at week 24, from a patient treated with tofacitinib. Every receptor here comes from a human donor with alopecia areata.

This sequence joins TRBV5-1 and TRBJ2-7; D may be TRBD2 (5 bases). V was trimmed by 3 bases and J by 3 bases, leaving 13 bases between them. This CDR3 has 14 residues. Germline CDR1 and CDR2: SGHRS and YFSETQ. The CDR3 nucleotides read TGCGCCAGCAGCTATGGCGGGCCGGGCTACGAGCAGTACTTC. Encoded protein: CASSYGGPGYEQYF. Supplemented by reference TRBV5-1 and TRBJ2-7, the full variable domain reads KAGVTQTPRYLIKTRGQQVTLSCSPISGHRSVSWYQQTPGQGLQFLFEYFSETQRNKGNFPGRFSGRQFSNSRSEMNVSTLELGDSALYLCASSYGGPGYEQYFGPGTRLTVT.

The V and J genes are TRBV30 and TRBJ1-5; the D is unclear. V dropped 0 bases and J dropped 5 bases, with 8 bases sitting between them. The CDR3 totals 13 residues. Per the germline V gene, CDR1 is GTSNPN and CDR2 is SVGIG (reference sequence). This chain's CDR3 is CAWSVGEDQPQHF. DNA for the CDR3: TGTGCCTGGAGTGTCGGCGAGGATCAGCCCCAGCATTTT.

This chain uses TRBV29-1 with TRBJ2-7; D might be TRBD1 or TRBD2, each matching 5 bases. CDR3 length equals 12 residues. CDR1 is SQVTM, CDR2 ANQGSEA, per germline. Trimming removed 4 bases from V and 2 bases from J, with 9 bases in between. CDR3 protein: CSVGDGTYEQYF. The CDR3, as DNA: TGCAGCGTTGGGGACGGGACCTACGAGCAGTACTTC.

V usage is TRBV2 and J usage is TRBJ2-3; tentative D call: TRBD1 (6 bases). Germline CDR1 SNHLY, CDR2 FYNNEI. CDR3 length: 15 residues. Deletions cut 6 bases from V and 2 bases from J, with 15 bases between. As DNA, the CDR3 is TGTGCCAGCAGCGGACAGATACCAATCACAGATACGCAGTATTTT. Translating it yields CASSGQIPITDTQYF.

The chain recombines TRBV29-1 with TRBJ1-2; D not resolved. Germline V gene sequence: CDR1 SQVTM, CDR2 ANQGSEA. V gave up 4 bases and J gave up 5 bases, with 11 bases separating them. CDR3 length: 12 amino acids. CDR3 DNA: TGCAGCGTTGTTGGGGATCGTTATGGCTACACCTTC. Residues: CSVVGDRYGYTF.

This clone has only a few counts. V is TRBV18 and J is TRBJ1-4; perhaps TRBD1 as D (5 bases). Germline V gives CDR1 KGHSH, CDR2 LQKENI. The V end was cut by 3 bases, the J end by 8 bases, with 13 bases between. This CDR3 has 14 amino acids. In DNA form, the CDR3 reads TGTGCCAGCTCACCCGGGGCAACGGGAGAAAAACTGTTTTTT. Protein sequence: CASSPGATGEKLFF.

The V and J genes are TRBV5-1 and TRBJ1-2; TRBD1 aligns across 9 bases. After removal of 0 bases from V and 6 bases from J, the junction contained 3 bases not matched to a gene. From germline, CDR1 is SGHRS and CDR2 YFSETQ. The CDR3 spans 14 residues. The CDR3 region is CASSLAGQGNGYTF. The DNA for the CDR3 is TGCGCCAGCAGCTTGGCGGGACAGGGTAATGGCTACACCTTC.

The V call is TRBV27, the J call TRBJ2-1; tentatively, D is TRBD2 (5 bases). The CDR3 contains 13 residues. Germline CDR1 MNHEY, CDR2 SMNVEV (reference sequence). V lost 7 bases and J 8 bases, leaving 15 bases between the germline ends. The CDR3 loop is CASTIGRGYEQFF. The CDR3 nucleotides read TGTGCCAGCACAATCGGGCGCGGGTATGAGCAGTTCTTC.

This chain joins TRBV12-5 and TRBJ2-7, with D possibly matching TRBD1 (5 bases). The CDR3 consists of 15 residues. CDR1 and CDR2 from the germline V gene are LGHNT and FRNRAP. Trimming took off 3 bases at V and 2 bases at J, with 14 bases between the two ends. The DNA of the CDR3 is TGTGCTAGTGGTTTCCTCTCACAGGTAACCTACGAGCAGTACTTC. Translation gives CASGFLSQVTYEQYF. The variable domain in full, with the rest retrieved from reference TRBV12-5 and TRBJ2-7, is DARVTQTPRHKVTEMGQEVTMRCQPILGHNTVFWYRQTMMQGLELLAYFRNRAPLDDSGMPKDRFSAEMPDATLATLKIQPSEPRDSAVYFCASGFLSQVTYEQYFGPGTRLTVT.